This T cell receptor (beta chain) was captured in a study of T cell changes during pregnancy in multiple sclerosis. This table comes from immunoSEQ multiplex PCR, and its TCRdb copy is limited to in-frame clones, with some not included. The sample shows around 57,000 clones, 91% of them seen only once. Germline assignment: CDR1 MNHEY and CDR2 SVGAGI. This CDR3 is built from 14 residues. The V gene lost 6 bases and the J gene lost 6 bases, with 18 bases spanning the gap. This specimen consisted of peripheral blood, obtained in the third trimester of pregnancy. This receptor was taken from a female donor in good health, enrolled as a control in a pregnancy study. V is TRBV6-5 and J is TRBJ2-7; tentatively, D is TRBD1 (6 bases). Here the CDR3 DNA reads TGTGCCAGCAGACAGCTGAACAGGGTAGGCGAGCAGTACTTC. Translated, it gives CASRQLNRVGEQYF.